This passage covers 21 T cell receptor beta chains from one sample sequenced in a study of shared clonotypes between healthy human individuals. Generated by immunoSEQ multiplex PCR, the TCRdb table keeps only in-frame clones and is missing some. The sample yields some 2.1 million clones, over 85% seen once. The source material was naive CD4+ T cells sorted from blood. Documented subset: CD45RA+ positively selected. Receptors originate from a man between 18 and 35 years old in good health.

This sequence joins TRBV28 and TRBJ2-5; the match to TRBD1 covers 9 bases. J lost 4 bases, V lost 1 base, and 10 bases had no gene match. This CDR3 region has 17 residues. CDR1 is MDHEN and CDR2 is SYDVKM in the germline V gene. The CDR3 DNA is TGTGCCAGCAGTTTATTAGGGCCACAGGGGGCAGGAGAGACCCAGTACTTC. This gives the protein CASSLLGPQGAGETQYF.

V gene TRBV6-4 combines with J gene TRBJ2-1; TRBD2 matches at 7 bases. Trimming cost V 0 bases and J 4 bases; bases outside gene matches: 6. In germline, CDR1 is MRHNA, CDR2 SNTAGT. This CDR3 comprises 16 residues. For the CDR3, the DNA is TGTGCCAGCAGTGACTCCGGGACTACACCATACAATGAGCAGTTCTTC. Translation gives CASSDSGTTPYNEQFF.

This clone was picked up one time. This chain joins TRBV5-1 and TRBJ1-2; maybe TRBD1 (5 bases). V lost 3 bases to trimming and J lost 6 bases, with 15 bases between them. CDR3 length: 14 residues. Germline loops: CDR1 SGHRS, CDR2 YFSETQ. CDR3: CASSYGQGEDGYTF. CDR3 DNA: TGCGCCAGCAGCTATGGCCAGGGAGAAGATGGCTACACCTTC.

The chain couples TRBV10-3 to TRBJ1-2, with a weak D call TRBD1 (5 bases). The CDR3 totals 12 residues. The V end lost 1 base, the J end lost 6 bases, and 6 bases lay between the germline ends. Germline V gene data show CDR1 as ENHRY and CDR2 as SYGVKD. In DNA form, the CDR3 reads TGTGCCATCAGTGAGTTGGGGGATGGCTACACCTTC. Its translation: CAISELGDGYTF.

This chain joins TRBV5-4 and TRBJ2-3, with D uncertain. Trimming removed 0 bases at V and 10 bases at J, with 15 bases between. The germline gives CDR1 SGHNT, CDR2 YYREEE (reference sequence). This CDR3 comprises 14 residues. CDR3 DNA sequence: TGTGCCAGCAGCTTGGAGCCGAATCTAGGTTCGCAGTATTTT. The encoded protein is CASSLEPNLGSQYF.

V is TRBV10-3 and J is TRBJ2-4; 8 bases line up with TRBD2. This CDR3 region has 23 residues. Per germline, CDR1 ENHRY and CDR2 SYGVKD. The V and J ends lost 5 bases and 0 bases, in that order; junction bases with no gene match: 27. The CDR3 DNA follows: TGTGCCATCAGTTATTCCACCCCGCCGGGACTAGAGCAATTGTTACTAGCCAAAAACATTCAGTACTTC. This translates into CAISYSTPPGLEQLLLAKNIQYF.

This CDR3 is CATGLAATGELFF. CDR3 coding DNA: TGTGCCACGGGACTAGCGGCCACCGGGGAGCTGTTTTTT. V is TRBV10-3 and J is TRBJ2-2, with 11 bases fitting TRBD2. V trimming: 10 bases; J trimming: 4 bases; junction bases outside the gene matches: 2. CDR1 is ENHRY, CDR2 SYGVKD, per germline. The CDR3 length is 13 residues.

The V call is TRBV2, the J call TRBJ2-5, with TRBD2 matching 12 bases. Trimming cost V 6 bases and J 5 bases; bases outside gene matches: 10. CDR1 SNHLY and CDR2 FYNNEI come from the germline V gene. This CDR3 has 16 residues. CDR3 sequence: CASRRRTSGIEETQYF. The CDR3 DNA reads as TGTGCCAGCAGGAGGCGGACTAGCGGGATTGAGGAGACCCAGTACTTC.

The V call is TRBV15, the J call TRBJ2-7; 10 nucleotides line up with TRBD2. The ends lost 0 bases at V and 2 bases at J; junction bases unmatched: 1. CDR3 size: 15 residues. Germline values: CDR1 LNHNV, CDR2 YYDKDF (reference sequence). CDR3 in DNA: TGTGCCACCAGCAGAGATAGCGGGGGGACCTACGAGCAGTACTTC. Its translation: CATSRDSGGTYEQYF.

The genes are TRBV6-5 and TRBJ1-5, with unresolved D. V lost 6 bases to trimming and J lost 0 bases, with 12 bases between them. The CDR3 spans 15 residues. Germline lookup yields CDR1 MNHEY and CDR2 SVGAGI. The CDR3 coding sequence is TGTGCCAGCAGCCAGGACGGCTATAGCAATCAGCCCCAGCATTTT. This sequence encodes CASSQDGYSNQPQHF.

The chain carries TRBV6-5 and TRBJ2-1; 14 bases align to TRBD2. CDR1 is MNHEY and CDR2 is SVGAGI in the germline V gene. CDR3 length: 15 residues. The V and J ends lost 8 bases and 7 bases, in that order; junction bases with no gene match: 7. The CDR3 DNA follows: TGTGCCAGCTATAGACTAGCGGGGGGGATTAATGAGCAGTTCTTC. Translated, it gives CASYRLAGGINEQFF.

This sequence joins TRBV7-2 and TRBJ2-1, with D uncertain. The germline CDR1 and CDR2 sequences are SGHTA and FQGNSA. The CDR3 length is 13 residues. Trimming cost V 0 bases and J 7 bases, with 7 bases left between them. The CDR3 region is CASSLAQVNEQFF. CDR3 coding DNA: TGTGCCAGCAGCTTAGCGCAGGTGAATGAGCAGTTCTTC.

This clone was found once. Distinct nucleotide sequences in the sample also encode this CDR3. The chain employs TRBV30 and TRBJ1-1; no clear D. Trimming removed 3 bases at V and 1 base at J, with 3 bases between. Germline V lookup: CDR1 GTSNPN, CDR2 SVGIG (reference sequence). This CDR3 contains 11 residues. CDR3 protein: CAWSRNTEAFF. CDR3 DNA sequence: TGTGCCTGGAGCAGGAACACTGAAGCTTTCTTT.

This chain uses TRBV29-1 with TRBJ1-1; weak D call: TRBD1 (5 bases). V lost 5 bases, J lost 2 bases, and 12 bases lay in between. This CDR3 is built from 13 residues. CDR1 is SQVTM and CDR2 is ANQGSEA in the germline V gene. The CDR3 DNA follows: TGCAGCGTTTTTGGGGGAGGAAACACTGAAGCTTTCTTT. It codes for CSVFGGGNTEAFF.

The chain carries TRBV4-2 and TRBJ2-2; 8 bases match TRBD2. This CDR3 is 16 amino acids long. Germline CDR1 reads LGHNA; CDR2 reads YNFKEQ. After removal of 3 bases from V and 3 bases from J, the junction contained 6 bases not matched to a gene. CDR3 bases: TGTGCCAGCAGCCAGCTCAGCGGGAGAGACACCGGGGAGCTGTTTTTT. Protein product: CASSQLSGRDTGELFF.

This clone was recorded only once. The chain combines TRBV12-1 with TRBJ2-3; the D call of TRBD1 is as the table states it, not checked on the DNA. TRBV12-1 counts as a pseudogene. The CDR3 is 18 amino acids. For the CDR3, the DNA is TGTGCCAGCAGCTTTGGTACAGGGGTAGTGGTCGGCACAGATACGCAGTATTTT. Protein: CASSFGTGVVVGTDTQYF.

This chain uses TRBV6-5 with TRBJ1-2; D call uncertain. From germline, CDR1 is MNHEY and CDR2 SVGAGI. CDR3 length: 13 residues. Trimming took off 5 bases at V and 3 bases at J, with 10 bases between the two ends. The CDR3 DNA is TGTGCCAGCAGTCCCGGCCGTCACTATGGCTACACCTTC. Its translation: CASSPGRHYGYTF.

This clone was observed a single time. The chain joins TRBV5-1 to TRBJ2-7, with D possibly being TRBD1 or TRBD2 (5 bases each). V was cut by 4 bases and J by 5 bases, with 16 bases left in between. CDR3 length equals 14 residues. Germline CDR1 SGHRS, CDR2 YFSETQ. Here the CDR3 reads CASSPRRDVDEQYF. CDR3 bases: TGCGCCAGCAGCCCACGACGGGACGTCGACGAGCAGTACTTC.

The V call is TRBV5-6, the J call TRBJ1-2, with 7 bases lining up with TRBD1. J gave up 7 bases and V 0 bases, and 3 bases lay outside the gene matches. The CDR3 contains 13 residues. CDR1 and CDR2 from the germline V gene are SGHDT and YYEEEE. The CDR3 sequence is CASSLGGGSGYTF. CDR3 in DNA: TGTGCCAGCAGCTTGGGAGGGGGCTCTGGCTACACCTTC. The full variable domain, completed using reference TRBV5-6 and TRBJ1-2, is DAGVTQSPTHLIKTRGQQVTLRCSPKSGHDTVSWYQQALGQGPQFIFQYYEEEERQRGNFPDRFSGHQFPNYSSELNVNALLLGDSALYLCASSLGGGSGYTFGSGTRLTVV.

The chain is built from TRBV5-1 and TRBJ2-7, with 9 bases fitting TRBD2. The CDR3 is made up of 13 amino acids. V dropped 4 bases and J dropped 6; count of bases not matched to a gene: 5. Germline assignment: CDR1 SGHRS and CDR2 YFSETQ. CDR3 residues: CASSIGLAREQYF. The DNA of the CDR3 is TGCGCCAGCAGCATAGGACTAGCGCGCGAGCAGTACTTC.

V is TRBV28 and J is TRBJ1-6; D is ambiguous. The V end was cut by 4 bases, the J end by 0 bases, with 16 bases between. Germline lookup yields CDR1 MDHEN and CDR2 SYDVKM. This CDR3 region has 18 residues. CDR3 in DNA: TGTGCCAGCAGTTCAGGACGGATCTCCCCCTCCTATAATTCACCCCTCCACTTT. It yields the protein CASSSGRISPSYNSPLHF.